This T cell receptor beta chain is drawn from a study of spatial heterogeneity in lung cancer. Study-level information: PBMC collected at follow-up were sequenced when available, a median of roughly two years after resection. Every unique TCR and UMI combination, on average, appeared more than ten times in raw reads.

Every TCR cDNA molecule bore its own unique molecular identifier. TCRdb fed the 5' RACE reads into MiXCR, producing one record per CDR3 protein. The profile shows about 120,000 distinct CDR3 sequences, roughly a tenth of them singletons. Time point of the sample: blood at routine non-recurrence follow-up after resection. Without sorting, whole RNA was sequenced from tumor, nontumor lung or frozen PBMC. This clonotype was seen a few times. Germline V gives CDR1 MDHEN, CDR2 SYDVKM. V lost 9 bases and J 7 bases, leaving 10 bases between the germline ends. There are 11 residues in the CDR3. The TCR sequence derives from a female donor with early-stage non-small cell lung cancer. The sample in question was PBMCs, obtained at follow-up. This chain uses TRBV28 with TRBJ2-1, with D possibly TRBD2 on 5 matching bases. The CDR3 here is CASTRRNEQFF. Written as DNA, the CDR3 is TGTGCCAGTACTAGGAGGAATGAGCAGTTCTTC.